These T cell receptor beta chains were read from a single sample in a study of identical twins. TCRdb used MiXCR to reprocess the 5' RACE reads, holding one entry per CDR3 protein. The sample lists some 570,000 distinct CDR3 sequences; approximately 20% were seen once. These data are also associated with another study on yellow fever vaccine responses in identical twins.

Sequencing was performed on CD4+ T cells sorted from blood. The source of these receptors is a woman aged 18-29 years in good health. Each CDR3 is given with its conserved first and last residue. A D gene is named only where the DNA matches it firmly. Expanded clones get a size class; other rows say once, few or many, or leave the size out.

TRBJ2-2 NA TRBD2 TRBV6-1 CASTAGTSGVNTGELFF TGTGCCAGCACCGCCGGGACTAGCGGGGTGAACACCGGGGAGCTGTTTTTT
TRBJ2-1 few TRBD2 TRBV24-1 CATSALAGGGINEQFF TGTGCCACCAGTGCACTAGCGGGAGGCGGGATCAATGAGCAGTTCTTC
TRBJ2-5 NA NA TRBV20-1 CSAQLRGGSGETQYF TGCAGCGCTCAATTGAGGGGGGGCTCAGGAGAGACCCAGTACTTC
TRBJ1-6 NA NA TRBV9 CASSVASGRARSPLHF TGTGCCAGCAGCGTAGCTTCTGGACGGGCTCGATCACCCCTCCACTTT
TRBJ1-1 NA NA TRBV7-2 CASSLEVGDPGEAFF TGTGCCAGCAGCTTAGAAGTAGGGGACCCAGGTGAAGCTTTCTTT
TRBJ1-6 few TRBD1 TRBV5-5 CASSLLGPGGRSPLHF TGTGCCAGCAGCCTCCTTGGCCCAGGGGGAAGGTCACCCCTCCACTTT
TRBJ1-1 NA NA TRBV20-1 CSAGPWDRGMNTEAFF TGCAGTGCTGGTCCCTGGGACCGCGGGATGAACACTGAAGCTTTCTTT
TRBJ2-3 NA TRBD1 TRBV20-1 CSARGTGEITDTQYF TGCAGTGCTAGGGGGACAGGAGAAATCACAGATACGCAGTATTTT
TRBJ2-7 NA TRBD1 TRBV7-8 CASSTRQGRYEQYF TGTGCCAGCAGCACCCGACAGGGGAGGTACGAGCAGTACTTC
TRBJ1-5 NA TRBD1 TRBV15 CATSRMGQLQPQHF TGTGCCACCAGCAGGATGGGACAGCTTCAGCCCCAGCATTTT
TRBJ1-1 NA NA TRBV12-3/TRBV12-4 CASSGGVGSEAFF TGTGCCAGCAGTGGGGGGGTGGGATCTGAAGCTTTCTTT
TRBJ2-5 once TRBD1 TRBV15 CATSREGTGSGETQYF TGTGCCACCAGCAGAGAGGGGACAGGGTCTGGGGAGACCCAGTACTTC
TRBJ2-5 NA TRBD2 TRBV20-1 CSARAGTNQETQYF TGCAGTGCTAGAGCCGGGACTAATCAAGAGACCCAGTACTTC
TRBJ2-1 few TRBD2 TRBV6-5 CASIGTSNEQFF TGTGCCAGCATCGGGACTAGCAATGAGCAGTTCTTC
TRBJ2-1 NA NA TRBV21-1 CASSKSCRGRSSYNEQFF TGTGCCAGCAGCAAGAGCTGCCGGGGACGAAGCTCCTACAATGAGCAGTTCTTC
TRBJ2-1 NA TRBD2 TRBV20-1 CSANSPAGRSYNEQFF TGCAGTGCTAATAGTCCAGCGGGGCGATCCTACAATGAGCAGTTCTTC
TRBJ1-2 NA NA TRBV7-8 CASSLEALLNYGYTF TGTGCCAGCAGCTTAGAGGCGCTACTCAACTATGGCTACACCTTC
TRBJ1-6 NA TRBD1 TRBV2 CASSRQGTAPLHF TGTGCCAGCAGTAGACAGGGGACGGCACCCCTCCACTTT
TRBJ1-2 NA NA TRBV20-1 CSAGEGDGYTF TGCAGTGCCGGAGAGGGGGATGGCTACACCTTC
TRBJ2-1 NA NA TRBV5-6 CASSLPGGPYNEQFF TGTGCCAGCAGCTTGCCAGGGGGGCCTTACAATGAGCAGTTCTTC
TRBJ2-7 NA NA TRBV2 CASSAGDVSYEQYF TGTGCCAGCAGTGCAGGGGACGTCAGCTACGAGCAGTACTTC
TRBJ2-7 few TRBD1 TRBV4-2 CASSQEGTVYEQYF TGTGCCAGCAGCCAAGAGGGGACAGTCTACGAGCAGTACTTC
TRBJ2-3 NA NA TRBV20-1 CSARDSRFRTDTQYF TGCAGTGCTAGAGATTCCAGGTTTAGAACAGATACGCAGTATTTT
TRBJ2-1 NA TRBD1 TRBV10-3 CAISPGDRGASKQYEQFF TGTGCCATCAGCCCTGGAGACAGGGGTGCCTCGAAACAATATGAGCAGTTCTTC
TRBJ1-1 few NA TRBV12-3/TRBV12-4 CATRLNWGVGEAFF TGTGCCACCCGTTTGAATTGGGGTGTGGGTGAAGCTTTCTTT
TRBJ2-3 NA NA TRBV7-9 CASGMGTDTQYF TGTGCCAGCGGGATGGGCACAGATACGCAGTATTTT
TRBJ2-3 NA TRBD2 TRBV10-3 CAISEGIAGAEDTQYF TGTGCCATCAGTGAGGGGATAGCGGGGGCGGAGGATACGCAGTATTTT
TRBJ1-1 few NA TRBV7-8 CASSLVGPRNTEAFF TGTGCCAGCAGCTTAGTTGGACCTCGGAACACTGAAGCTTTCTTT
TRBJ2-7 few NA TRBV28 CASSLPAVEQYF TGTGCCAGCTCCCTTCCAGCGGTCGAGCAGTACTTC
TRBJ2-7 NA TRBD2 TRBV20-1 CSARLAGDERYF TGCAGTGCTAGACTAGCGGGAGACGAGCGGTACTTC
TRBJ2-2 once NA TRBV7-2 CASSLVTGIAGELFF TGTGCCAGCAGCTTAGTTACGGGAATCGCCGGGGAGCTGTTTTTT
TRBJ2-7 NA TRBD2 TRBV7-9 CASSSYSGLARYEQYF TGTGCCAGCAGCTCTTACTCCGGACTAGCGCGCTACGAGCAGTACTTC
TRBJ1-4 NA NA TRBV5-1 CASSPSQEINEKLFF TGCGCCAGCAGTCCATCGCAGGAGATCAATGAAAAACTGTTTTTT
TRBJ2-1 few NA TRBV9 CASSVRGSSYNEQFF TGTGCCAGCAGCGTGAGGGGTAGCTCCTACAATGAGCAGTTCTTC
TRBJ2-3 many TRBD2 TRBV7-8 CASSLGPAGVADTQYF TGTGCCAGCAGCTTAGGTCCAGCGGGGGTAGCAGATACGCAGTATTTT
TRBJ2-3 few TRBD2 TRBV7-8 CASSYTSGSTDTQYF TGTGCCAGCAGCTACACTAGCGGGAGCACAGATACGCAGTATTTT
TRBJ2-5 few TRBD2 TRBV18 CASSPGTSVETQYF TGTGCCAGCTCACCCGGGACTAGCGTAGAGACCCAGTACTTC
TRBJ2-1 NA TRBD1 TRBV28 CASRNRDSPAYNEQFF TGTGCCAGCAGGAATCGGGACAGCCCCGCTTACAATGAGCAGTTCTTC
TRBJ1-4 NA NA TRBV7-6 CASSFSFSEKLFF TGTGCCAGCAGCTTCAGTTTTTCTGAAAAACTGTTTTTT
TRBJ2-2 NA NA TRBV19 CASSIEGGELFF TGTGCCAGTAGTATTGAAGGAGGGGAGCTGTTTTTT
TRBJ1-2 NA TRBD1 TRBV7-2 CASTRTGQANYGYTF TGTGCCAGCACGCGAACTGGACAGGCCAACTATGGCTACACCTTC
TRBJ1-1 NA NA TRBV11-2 CASSSAGGNTEAFF TGTGCCAGCAGCTCGGCAGGAGGGAACACTGAAGCTTTCTTT
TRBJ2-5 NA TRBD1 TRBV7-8 CASSDPRTGEETQYF TGTGCCAGCAGTGATCCGCGGACAGGGGAAGAGACCCAGTACTTC
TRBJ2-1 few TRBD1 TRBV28 CASSFLATGGYDNEQFF TGTGCCAGCAGTTTCCTCGCAACAGGGGGCTATGACAATGAGCAGTTCTTC
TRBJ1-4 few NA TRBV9 CASSPPGWYEKLFF TGTGCCAGCAGCCCCCCGGGATGGTATGAAAAACTGTTTTTT
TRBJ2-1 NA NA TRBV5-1 CASSLTAGSYNEQFF TGCGCCAGCAGCTTGACAGCGGGTTCCTACAATGAGCAGTTCTTC
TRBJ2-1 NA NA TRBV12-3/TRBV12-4 CASSLARFGLDNEQFF TGTGCCAGCAGTTTAGCGCGTTTCGGTCTCGACAATGAGCAGTTCTTC
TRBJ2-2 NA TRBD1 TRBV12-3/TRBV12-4 CASSWGQGVGELFF TGTGCCAGCAGTTGGGGACAGGGGGTCGGGGAGCTGTTTTTT
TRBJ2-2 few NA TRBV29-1 CSVAKGTGELFF TGCAGCGTTGCCAAGGGGACCGGGGAGCTGTTTTTT
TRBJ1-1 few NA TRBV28 CASSWSGPNTEAFF TGTGCCAGCAGTTGGTCAGGGCCGAACACTGAAGCTTTCTTT